This T cell receptor beta chain derives from a study of T cell repertoires in cytomegalovirus infection. Study context: Both a matching HLA type and CMV infection were indicated by public TCR beta signatures.

TCRdb itself ran the reads through MiXCR, one entry per CDR3 protein. Among approximately 130,000 distinct CDR3 sequences listed, more than 20% were seen once. General study findings and limits: Totalled public TCR beta family frequency picked out people who carried CMV plus the relevant HLA. The ex vivo response was dominated by HLA-C-restricted CMV-specific TCR beta clonotypes.

Per the germline V gene, CDR1 is SGHNT and CDR2 is YYREEE (reference sequence). V lost 4 bases and J lost 3; bases outside the gene matches: 4. This CDR3 region has 14 residues. This clonotype was detected a few times. Its antigen remains unidentified. This TCR was sampled from a human donor in good health (CMV status not recorded). Some clones in this sample may be carry-over from other donors' samples. Material: PBMCs, sequenced either directly or after in vitro stimulation (not recorded which). V is TRBV5-4 and J is TRBJ2-7, with 10 bases fitting TRBD2. CDR3 residues: CASSPGLAVYEQYF. The DNA of the CDR3 is TGTGCCAGCAGCCCCGGACTAGCGGTCTACGAGCAGTACTTC.